The 29 T cell receptor beta chains below were found in one sample sequenced in a study of T cell responses to AZD1222 COVID-19 vaccine. Clones were sequenced by immunoSEQ multiplex PCR, and TCRdb holds only the in-frame ones, with some missing. This sample has 55,000 to 90,000 clones; 84% occur once, and the top ten carry over 8%. Source: peripheral blood, taken on day 0 of AZD1222 vaccination. All receptors derive from an adult in good health.

The chain couples TRBV28 to TRBJ1-5; no clear D gene. CDR1 MDHEN and CDR2 SYDVKM come from the germline V gene. V lost 7 bases, J lost 2 bases, and 15 bases lay in between. The CDR3 extends over 15 amino acids. The CDR3, as DNA: TGTGCCAGCACCCTGGTGGTAGTAGGCAATCAGCCCCAGCATTTT. Translating gives CASTLVVVGNQPQHF.

J is TRBJ2-3 and V is TRBV15; D perhaps matches TRBD1 (5 bases). The V gene lost 3 bases and the J gene lost 2 bases, with 15 bases spanning the gap. Germline-derived CDR1 and CDR2 are LNHNV and YYDKDF (reference sequence). This CDR3 has 16 residues. CDR3 sequence reads: CATSRETAAYTDTQYF. Here the CDR3 DNA reads TGTGCCACCAGCAGGGAGACAGCAGCTTACACAGATACGCAGTATTTT. The variable domain in full, with the rest retrieved from reference TRBV15 and TRBJ2-3, is DAMVIQNPRYQVTQFGKPVTLSCSQTLNHNVMYWYQQKSSQAPKLLFHYYDKDFNNEADTPDNFQSRRPNTSFCFLDIRSPGLGDTAMYLCATSRETAAYTDTQYFGPGTRLTVL.

The chain employs TRBV9 and TRBJ1-1, with D hard to call. The CDR3 loop spans 14 amino acids. The germline V and J ends were trimmed by 4 bases and 7 bases, with 17 bases remaining between them. Germline lookup yields CDR1 SGDLS and CDR2 YYNGEE. The CDR3 DNA reads as TGTGCCAGCAGCCTGGGCCCGGGGAGTGGTGAAGCTTTCTTT. As protein: CASSLGPGSGEAFF. Filled out from reference TRBV9 and TRBJ1-1, the complete variable domain reads DSGVTQTPKHLITATGQRVTLRCSPRSGDLSVYWYQQSLDQGLQFLIQYYNGEERAKGNILERFSAQQFPDLHSELNLSSLELGDSALYFCASSLGPGSGEAFFGQGTRLTVV.

The CDR3 bases are TGCGCCAGCAGCTTGTATCCGGGGAGCTCCTACGAGCAGTACTTC. Its protein product is CASSLYPGSSYEQYF. V is TRBV5-1 and J is TRBJ2-7, with a tentative D call TRBD2 (5 bases). V lost 1 base to trimming and J lost 0 bases, with 11 bases between them. Germline V gene sequence: CDR1 SGHRS, CDR2 YFSETQ. CDR3 length: 15 residues.

V usage is TRBV5-1 and J usage is TRBJ1-2; TRBD1 aligns across 7 bases. Looked up from germline, CDR1 is SGHRS and CDR2 is YFSETQ. The CDR3 length is 14 residues. V shed 4 bases, J shed 8 bases, and the junction held 11 bases outside the gene matches. The CDR3 sequence: CASSPGDRVGGYTF. The CDR3 DNA follows: TGCGCCAGCAGCCCTGGTGACAGGGTGGGCGGCTACACCTTC.

The CDR3 bases are TGTGCCAGCAGTTACAGTTACAATCAGCCCCAGCATTTT. Translating gives CASSYSYNQPQHF. The V gene is TRBV6-5, the J gene TRBJ1-5, with D unclear. V was trimmed by 2 bases and J by 3 bases, leaving 5 bases between them. The germline CDR1 and CDR2 sequences are MNHEY and SVGAGI. The CDR3 consists of 13 residues.

The V gene is TRBV6-1, the J gene TRBJ1-1; tentative D call: TRBD1 (6 bases). The V end lost 3 bases, the J end lost 4 bases, and 15 bases lay between the germline ends. The germline CDR1 and CDR2 sequences are MNHNS and SASEGT. This CDR3 contains 15 residues. The CDR3 nucleotides are TGTGCCAGCAGTGACCGAAGGGGGTCGGGCACTGAAGCTTTCTTT. This translates into CASSDRRGSGTEAFF.

J is TRBJ2-1 and V is TRBV7-9; D gene uncertain. V was clipped by 1 base and J by 7 bases, with 5 bases between them. The germline CDR1 and CDR2 sequences are SEHNR and FQNEAQ (reference sequence). CDR3 length equals 12 residues. This CDR3 reads CASSLERNEQFF. CDR3 DNA: TGTGCCAGCAGCTTAGAACGGAATGAGCAGTTCTTC. Full variable domain (missing parts from reference TRBV7-9 and TRBJ2-1): DTGVSQNPRHKITKRGQNVTFRCDPISEHNRLYWYRQTLGQGPEFLTYFQNEAQLEKSRLLSDRFSAERPKGSFSTLEIQRTEQGDSAMYLCASSLERNEQFFGPGTRLTVL.

This clone was detected a few times. This rearrangement joins TRBV6-5 to TRBJ1-2; D unresolved. The V gene's germline CDR1 is MNHEY and CDR2 SVGAGI. This CDR3 region has 15 residues. V lost 6 bases and J lost 2, with 16 bases in between. The CDR3 coding sequence is TGTGCCAGCAGCCCGGGAGGGTCCTCCAACTATGGCTACACCTTC. Translation gives CASSPGGSSNYGYTF.

The V call is TRBV27, the J call TRBJ1-2; TRBD1 aligns across 11 bases. Germline-derived CDR1 and CDR2 are MNHEY and SMNVEV (reference sequence). The CDR3 runs to 16 residues. J was trimmed by 7 bases and V by 5 bases; bases with no gene match: 12. CDR3 loop: CASSLDRDRGVAGYTF. In DNA, the CDR3 is TGTGCCAGCAGTCTCGATCGGGACAGGGGGGTGGCTGGCTACACCTTC.

The chain links TRBV28 to TRBJ1-5, with D possibly TRBD1 on 5 matching bases. The V gene's germline CDR1 is MDHEN and CDR2 SYDVKM. Trimming took 6 bases from V and 2 from J, leaving 14 bases between them. The CDR3 totals 15 residues. For the CDR3, the DNA is TGTGCCAGCAGCGTGGTTGGGGGTCGCAATCAGCCCCAGCATTTT. Translating it yields CASSVVGGRNQPQHF.

This clone occurred once. The J gene is TRBJ1-4, the V gene TRBV3-1 (or the pseudogene TRBV3-2); the match to TRBD1 covers 9 bases. The CDR3 is 13 residues long. J was trimmed by 13 bases and V by 5 bases; bases with no gene match: 8. The germline gives CDR1 LGHDT, CDR2 YNNKEL (reference sequence). CDR3 sequence reads: CASSSTGGIGLFF. The CDR3 DNA sequence: TGTGCCAGCAGCTCGACAGGGGGGATTGGACTGTTTTTT.

The genes are TRBV20-1 and TRBJ1-2, with TRBD1 as a possible D gene (5 bases). The V end was cut by 3 bases, the J end by 4 bases, with 12 bases between. The CDR3 loop spans 13 amino acids. Germline lookup yields CDR1 DFQATT and CDR2 SNEGSKA (reference sequence). The DNA for the CDR3 is TGCAGTGCTAGTCAGGACACTTCCTATGGCTACACCTTC. This translates into CSASQDTSYGYTF.

The chain couples TRBV9 to TRBJ1-1, with D tentatively TRBD1 (5 bases). The CDR3 runs 14 residues. Per the germline V gene, CDR1 is SGDLS and CDR2 is YYNGEE. Trimming stripped 0 bases from V and 1 base from J, with 7 bases between. CDR3 protein: CASSVGGANTEAFF. The DNA for the CDR3 is TGTGCCAGCAGCGTAGGGGGCGCGAACACTGAAGCTTTCTTT.

V and J are TRBV5-1 and TRBJ1-2, with D perhaps TRBD1 (5 bases). Trimming took off 7 bases at V and 0 bases at J, with 13 bases between the two ends. Germline V gene sequence: CDR1 SGHRS, CDR2 YFSETQ. The CDR3 runs to 14 residues. CDR3 in DNA: TGCGCCAGCCGAGACAGTACGACTAACTATGGCTACACCTTC. It is translated as CASRDSTTNYGYTF.

This sequence joins TRBV25-1 and TRBJ1-6; no reliable D call. V was pared by 1 base and J by 17 bases, with 12 bases between. This CDR3 spans 12 amino acids. Looked up from germline, CDR1 is MGHDK and CDR2 is SYGVNS. CDR3 sequence: CASSEFAGRVHF. The CDR3 DNA reads TGTGCCAGCAGTGAATTCGCGGGAAGGGTCCACTTT. The entire variable domain, with the rest obtained from reference TRBV25-1 and TRBJ1-6, is as follows: EADIYQTPRYLVIGTGKKITLECSQTMGHDKMYWYQQDPGMELHLIHYSYGVNSTEKGDLSSESTVSRIRTEHFPLTLESARPSHTSQYLCASSEFAGRVHFGNGTRLTVT.

V is TRBV2 and J is TRBJ2-2; possible D gene TRBD2, 6 bases. Trimming removed 4 bases from V and 2 bases from J, with 11 bases in between. This CDR3 spans 15 amino acids. The germline V gene encodes CDR1 SNHLY and CDR2 FYNNEI. CDR3 nucleotide sequence: TGTGCCAGCAGTGTAGGGAGGCTTAACACCGGGGAGCTGTTTTTT. Amino acid sequence: CASSVGRLNTGELFF. The entire variable domain, with the rest obtained from reference TRBV2 and TRBJ2-2, is as follows: EPEVTQTPSHQVTQMGQEVILRCVPISNHLYFYWYRQILGQKVEFLVSFYNNEISEKSEIFDDQFSVERPDGSNFTLKIRSTKLEDSAMYFCASSVGRLNTGELFFGEGSRLTVL.

This clone was observed at least ten times. CDR3 sequence (DNA): TGTGCCAGCGGAGCCGGGACTATTGCTCCCTCAACGCAGTATTTT. It specifies CASGAGTIAPSTQYF. The chain carries TRBV2 and TRBJ2-3, with 7 bases fitting TRBD2. Germline loops: CDR1 SNHLY, CDR2 FYNNEI. The V and J ends lost 8 bases and 9 bases, in that order; junction bases with no gene match: 17. CDR3 length: 15 residues.

The rearrangement uses TRBV11-2 and TRBJ1-1; no definite D call. Germline-derived CDR1 and CDR2 are SGHAT and FQNNGV. This CDR3 has 14 amino acids. V gave up 3 bases and J gave up 8 bases, with 16 bases separating them. The CDR3 region has the DNA TGTGCCAGCAGCTTCGATAGCCCACCCTTGGAAGCTTTCTTT. Translating it yields CASSFDSPPLEAFF. Full variable domain (rest looked up from reference TRBV11-2 and TRBJ1-1): EAGVAQSPRYKIIEKRQSVAFWCNPISGHATLYWYQQILGQGPKLLIQFQNNGVVDDSQLPKDRFSAERLKGVDSTLKIQPAKLEDSAVYLCASSFDSPPLEAFFGQGTRLTVV.

The CDR3 protein is CASSPIAGQGVGAYTEAFF. The CDR3 bases are TGTGCCAGCAGCCCGATCGCGGGACAGGGGGTGGGAGCTTACACTGAAGCTTTCTTT. The chain joins TRBV14 to TRBJ1-1; TRBD1 aligns across 11 bases. Trimming took 4 bases from V and 3 from J; bases not matched to a gene: 16. Germline CDR1 SGHDN, CDR2 FVKESK. The CDR3 has 19 residues.

The chain recombines TRBV14 with TRBJ1-5; TRBD1 agrees at 9 bases. J was trimmed by 2 bases and V by 1 base; bases with no gene match: 3. The V gene's germline CDR1 is SGHDN and CDR2 FVKESK. CDR3 length: 16 amino acids. The CDR3 DNA reads as TGTGCCAGCAGCCAAGGGGGACAGGGAGGCAATCAGCCCCAGCATTTT. It yields the protein CASSQGGQGGNQPQHF.

This sequence joins TRBV12-5 and TRBJ1-5; the D is unclear. Germline V CDR1 and CDR2: LGHNT, FRNRAP. The CDR3 is 12 residues long. Trimming took off 8 bases at V and 4 bases at J, with 9 bases between the two ends. The CDR3 loop reads CASSWDNQPQHF. Written as DNA, the CDR3 is TGTGCTAGTAGTTGGGATAATCAGCCCCAGCATTTT.

J is TRBJ2-6 and V is TRBV6-6, with D unclear. CDR1 is MNHNY, CDR2 SVGAGI, per germline (reference sequence). V was shortened by 0 bases and J by 0 bases, with 3 bases between the two germline ends. The CDR3 is 15 residues long. CDR3 in DNA: TGTGCCAGCAGTTACTCTGGCTCTGGGGCCAACGTCCTGACTTTC. It yields the protein CASSYSGSGANVLTF.

The rearrangement links TRBV7-2 to TRBJ2-2; 9 nucleotides line up with TRBD2. Losses at the gene ends were 4 bases for V and 2 bases for J; bases not matched to a gene: 5. Germline CDR1 and CDR2: SGHTA and FQGNSA. The CDR3 covers 16 residues. The CDR3 protein is CASSSSAGGNTGELFF. For the CDR3, the DNA is TGTGCCAGCAGCTCCTCAGCGGGGGGAAACACCGGGGAGCTGTTTTTT.

This rearrangement joins TRBV3-1 (or the pseudogene TRBV3-2) to TRBJ2-2; tentatively, D is TRBD2 (6 bases). The germline CDR1 and CDR2 sequences are LGHDT and YNNKEL (reference sequence). The V end was cut by 3 bases, the J end by 4 bases, with 15 bases between. The CDR3 has 16 amino acids. The CDR3 is CASSHAGTYPTGELFF. The CDR3 DNA sequence: TGTGCCAGCAGCCATGCCGGGACTTATCCCACCGGGGAGCTGTTTTTT.

This chain uses TRBV7-9 with TRBJ1-2, with a possible D match to TRBD1 (5 bases). Germline V gene lookup returns CDR1 SEHNR and CDR2 FQNEAQ (reference sequence). The V end was cut by 5 bases, the J end by 4 bases, with 11 bases between. This CDR3 has 13 amino acids. The CDR3 region is CASSAVGGYGYTF. The CDR3, as DNA: TGTGCCAGCAGCGCCGTGGGGGGCTATGGCTACACCTTC.

This clone was seen a handful of times. The chain recombines TRBV3-1 (or the pseudogene TRBV3-2) with TRBJ2-5; D is perhaps TRBD2 (7 bases). Germline CDR1 reads LGHDT; CDR2 reads YNNKEL (reference sequence). The CDR3 runs to 17 residues. Trimming removed 0 bases at V and 0 bases at J, with 14 bases between. The chain's CDR3 is CASSQDQGGGDQETQYF. The CDR3, as DNA: TGTGCCAGCAGCCAAGATCAGGGCGGGGGCGACCAAGAGACCCAGTACTTC.

In this sample, this clone turned up a few times. This sequence joins TRBV2 and TRBJ2-3; possibly TRBD2 for D (5 bases). The CDR3 contains 13 residues. The V end lost 3 bases, the J end lost 5 bases, and 9 bases lay between the germline ends. Per germline, CDR1 SNHLY and CDR2 FYNNEI. CDR3 sequence reads: CASSDLAGDTQYF. In nucleotides, the CDR3 is TGTGCCAGCAGTGACCTAGCTGGAGATACGCAGTATTTT.

The chain has TRBV7-6 and TRBJ1-6; no clear D gene. The CDR3 runs to 16 residues. The ends were cut back, 5 bases at V and 10 bases at J, with 21 bases in the middle. Per germline, CDR1 SGHVS and CDR2 FNYEAQ. Here the CDR3 reads CASSLNQKNNGSPLHF. The CDR3 DNA reads as TGTGCCAGCAGCCTTAATCAGAAAAATAATGGCTCACCCCTCCACTTT.